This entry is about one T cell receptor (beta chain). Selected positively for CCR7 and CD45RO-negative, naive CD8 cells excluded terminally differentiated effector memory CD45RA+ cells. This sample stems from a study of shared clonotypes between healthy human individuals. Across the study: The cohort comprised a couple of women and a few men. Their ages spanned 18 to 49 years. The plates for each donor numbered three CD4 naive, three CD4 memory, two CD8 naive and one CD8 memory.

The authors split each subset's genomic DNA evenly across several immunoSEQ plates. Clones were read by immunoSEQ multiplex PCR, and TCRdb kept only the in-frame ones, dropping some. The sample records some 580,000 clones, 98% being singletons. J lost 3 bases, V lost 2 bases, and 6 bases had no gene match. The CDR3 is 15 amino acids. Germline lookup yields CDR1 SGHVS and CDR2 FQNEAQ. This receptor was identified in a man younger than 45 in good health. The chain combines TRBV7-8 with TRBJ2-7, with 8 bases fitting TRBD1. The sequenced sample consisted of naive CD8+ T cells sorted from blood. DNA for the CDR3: TGTGCCAGCAGCTTAATAGGACAGGGAGTCTACGAGCAGTACTTC. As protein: CASSLIGQGVYEQYF.